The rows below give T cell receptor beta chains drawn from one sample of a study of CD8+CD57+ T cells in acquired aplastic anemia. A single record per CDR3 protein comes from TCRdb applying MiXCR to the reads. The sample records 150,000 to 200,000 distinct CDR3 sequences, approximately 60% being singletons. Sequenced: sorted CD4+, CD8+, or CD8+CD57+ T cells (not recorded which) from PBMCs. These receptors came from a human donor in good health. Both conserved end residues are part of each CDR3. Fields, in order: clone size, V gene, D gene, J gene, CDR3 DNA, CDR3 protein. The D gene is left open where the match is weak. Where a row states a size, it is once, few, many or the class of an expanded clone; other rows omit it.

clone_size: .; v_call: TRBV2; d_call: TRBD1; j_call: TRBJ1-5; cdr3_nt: TGTGCCAGCAGTGCGAGGACAGGTAATAATCAGCCCCAGCATTTT; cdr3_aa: CASSARTGNNQPQHF
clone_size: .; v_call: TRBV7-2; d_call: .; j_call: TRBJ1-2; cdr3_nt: TGTGCCAGCAGCTTACAGGACCGTTATGGCTACACCTTC; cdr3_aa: CASSLQDRYGYTF
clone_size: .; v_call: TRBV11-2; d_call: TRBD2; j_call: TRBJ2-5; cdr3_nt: TGTGCCAGCAGCTCCGACGGGAGGGCCTCGGGGCAAGAGACCCAGTACTTC; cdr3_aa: CASSSDGRASGQETQYF
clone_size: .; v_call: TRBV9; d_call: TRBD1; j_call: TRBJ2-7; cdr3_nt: TGTGCCAGCAGCAGGACAGGGGACGAGCAGTACTTC; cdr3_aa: CASSRTGDEQYF
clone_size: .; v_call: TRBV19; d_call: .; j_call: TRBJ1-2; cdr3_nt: TGTGCCAGTAGTAAACAGGTGGGAAATGGCTACACCTTC; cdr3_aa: CASSKQVGNGYTF
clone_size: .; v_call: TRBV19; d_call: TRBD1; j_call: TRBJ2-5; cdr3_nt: TGTGCCACCAACGGACAGGGCGGGGAGACCCAGTACTTC; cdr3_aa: CATNGQGGETQYF
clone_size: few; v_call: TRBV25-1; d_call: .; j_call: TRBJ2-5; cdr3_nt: TGTGCCAGCGCAAGAACGCGGGGGCTGCAAGAGACCCAGTACTTC; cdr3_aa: CASARTRGLQETQYF
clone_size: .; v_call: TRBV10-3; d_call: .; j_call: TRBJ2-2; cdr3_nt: TGTGCCATCAGGGACTCCATTCTCTCCGGGGAGCTGTTTTTT; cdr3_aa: CAIRDSILSGELFF
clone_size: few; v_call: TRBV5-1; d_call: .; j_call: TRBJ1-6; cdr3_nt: TGCGCCAGCAGCTCGGGACCGAATAATTCACCCCTCCACTTT; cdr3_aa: CASSSGPNNSPLHF
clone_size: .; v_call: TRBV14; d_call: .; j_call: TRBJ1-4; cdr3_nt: TGTGCCAGCCGGAGGAACGTTGCAACTAATGAAAAACTGTTTTTT; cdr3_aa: CASRRNVATNEKLFF
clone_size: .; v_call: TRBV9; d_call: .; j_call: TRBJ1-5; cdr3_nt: TGTGCCAGCAACCGGGACGGCCGTTCAATGGAACCCCAGCATTTT; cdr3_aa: CASNRDGRSMEPQHF
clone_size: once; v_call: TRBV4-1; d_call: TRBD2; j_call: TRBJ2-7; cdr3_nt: TGCGCCAGCAGCCGACCGGGACTAGCGGGATACGAGCAGTACTTC; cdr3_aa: CASSRPGLAGYEQYF
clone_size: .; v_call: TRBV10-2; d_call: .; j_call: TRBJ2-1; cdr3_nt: TGCGCCAGCAGTCACGACTACAATGAGCAGTTCTTC; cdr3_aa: CASSHDYNEQFF
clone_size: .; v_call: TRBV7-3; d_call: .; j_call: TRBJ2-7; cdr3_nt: TGTGCCAGCAGCTTAACCCGCGATTACGAGCAGTACTTC; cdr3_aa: CASSLTRDYEQYF
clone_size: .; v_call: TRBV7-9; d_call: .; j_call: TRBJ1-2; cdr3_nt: TGTGCCAGCAGCTTAGCTGGGGCCGCGGGGCATGGCTACACCTTC; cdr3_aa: CASSLAGAAGHGYTF
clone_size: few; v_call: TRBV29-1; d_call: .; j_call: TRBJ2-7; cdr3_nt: TGCAGCGTTGAAGGGGGCGTGGGAGAGCAGTACTTC; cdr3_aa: CSVEGGVGEQYF
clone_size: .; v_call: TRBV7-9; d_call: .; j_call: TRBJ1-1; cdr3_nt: TGTGCCAGCTTGGGGCGAAACACTGAAGCTTTCTTT; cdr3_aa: CASLGRNTEAFF
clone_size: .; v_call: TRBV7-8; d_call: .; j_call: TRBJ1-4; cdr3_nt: TGTGCCAGCAGCCGTACAGGTTTTGAAAAACTGTTTTTT; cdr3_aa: CASSRTGFEKLFF
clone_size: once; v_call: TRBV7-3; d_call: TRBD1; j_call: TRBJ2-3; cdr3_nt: TGCGCCAGCAGCCAAGACCGCCAGGGGGCTTATACGCAGTATTTT; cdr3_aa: CASSQDRQGAYTQYF
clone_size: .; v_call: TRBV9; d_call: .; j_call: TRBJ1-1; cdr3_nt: TGTGCCAGCAGCGTAGAAGGAGGGCGAGTCACTGAAGCTTTCTTT; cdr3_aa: CASSVEGGRVTEAFF
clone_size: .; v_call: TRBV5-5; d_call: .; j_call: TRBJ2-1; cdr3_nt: TGCGCCAGCAGCTTAGACAACGGAGAGCAGTTCTTC; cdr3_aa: CASSLDNGEQFF
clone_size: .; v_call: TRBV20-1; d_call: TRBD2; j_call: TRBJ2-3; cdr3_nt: TGCAGTGCTAGGCCTAGCGGGCGCACAGATACGCAGTATTTT; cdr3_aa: CSARPSGRTDTQYF
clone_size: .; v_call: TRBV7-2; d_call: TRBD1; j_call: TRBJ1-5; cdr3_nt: TGTGCCAGCAGCTCACAGGGGGCCGGACAGCCCCAGCATTTT; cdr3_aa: CASSSQGAGQPQHF
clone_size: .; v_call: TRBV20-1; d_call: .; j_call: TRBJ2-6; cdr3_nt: TGCAGTGCTAGAGTCCAATCTGGGGCCAACGTCCTGACTTTC; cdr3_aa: CSARVQSGANVLTF
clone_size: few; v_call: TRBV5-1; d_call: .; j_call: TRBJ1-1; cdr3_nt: TGCGCCAGCGGTACAGGGTACACTGAAGCTTTCTTT; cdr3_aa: CASGTGYTEAFF
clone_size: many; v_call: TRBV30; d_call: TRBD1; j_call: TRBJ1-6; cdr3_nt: TGTGCCTGGAGGTCTTGGGACAGGGAGTATTCACCCCTCCACTTT; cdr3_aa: CAWRSWDREYSPLHF
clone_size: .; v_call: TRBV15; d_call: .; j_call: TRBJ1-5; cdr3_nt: TGTGCCACCAGCAGTCCCCGGGCAGGGCCCAATCAGCCCCAGCATTTT; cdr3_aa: CATSSPRAGPNQPQHF
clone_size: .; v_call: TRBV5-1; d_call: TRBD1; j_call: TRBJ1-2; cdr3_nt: TGCGCCAGCAGCTTGGCGGAGGGACAGAAATTCTATGGCTACACCTTC; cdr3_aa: CASSLAEGQKFYGYTF
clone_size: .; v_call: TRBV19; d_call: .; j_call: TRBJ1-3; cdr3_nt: TGTGCCAGTAGGATCACCGATAGTGGGAGCTCTGGAAACACCATATATTTT; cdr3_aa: CASRITDSGSSGNTIYF
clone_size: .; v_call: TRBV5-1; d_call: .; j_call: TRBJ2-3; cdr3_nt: TGCGCCAGCAGCTTTACCCCTCGGCATACGCAGTATTTT; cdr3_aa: CASSFTPRHTQYF
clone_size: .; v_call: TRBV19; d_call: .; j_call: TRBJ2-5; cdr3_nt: TGTACCAGTAGTATAGGAGAGACCCAGTACTTC; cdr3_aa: CTSSIGETQYF
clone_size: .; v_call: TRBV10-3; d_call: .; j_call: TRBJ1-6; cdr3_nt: TGTGCCATCAGTGACCGGGACGGTCCTAATTCACCCCTCCACTTT; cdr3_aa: CAISDRDGPNSPLHF
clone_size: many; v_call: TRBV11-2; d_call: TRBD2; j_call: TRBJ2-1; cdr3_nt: TGTGCCAGCAGCTTAGCGGGACTAGCGGGATACAATGAGCAGTTCTTC; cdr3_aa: CASSLAGLAGYNEQFF
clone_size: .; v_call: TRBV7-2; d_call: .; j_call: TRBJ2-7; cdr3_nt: TGTGCCAGCAGCTTAGGGCAGGGCGACTCCTACGAGCAGTACTTC; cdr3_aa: CASSLGQGDSYEQYF
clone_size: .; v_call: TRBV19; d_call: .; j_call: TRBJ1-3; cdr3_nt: TGTGCCAGTAGCTTGGGTGGAAACACCATATATTTT; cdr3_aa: CASSLGGNTIYF
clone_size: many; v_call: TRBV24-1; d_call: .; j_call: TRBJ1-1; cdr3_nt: TGTGCCACCAGGGCGGGATCGGGCACTGAAGCTTTCTTT; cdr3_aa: CATRAGSGTEAFF
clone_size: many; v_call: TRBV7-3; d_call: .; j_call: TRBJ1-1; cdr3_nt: TGTGCCAGCAGCTTGTCAGGGGAAGAGACTGAAGCTTTCTTT; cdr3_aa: CASSLSGEETEAFF
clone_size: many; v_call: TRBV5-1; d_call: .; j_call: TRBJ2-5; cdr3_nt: TGCGCCAGCAGCTTAGCACCACAAGAGACCCAGTACTTC; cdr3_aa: CASSLAPQETQYF
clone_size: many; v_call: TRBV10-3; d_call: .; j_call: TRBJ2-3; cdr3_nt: TGTGCCATCAGTGAGTCATTCCCAGGGACAGATACGCAGTATTTT; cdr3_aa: CAISESFPGTDTQYF
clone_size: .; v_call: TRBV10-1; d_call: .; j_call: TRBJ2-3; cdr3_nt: TGCGCCAGCAGTGAGTCTAGCGGATTCACAGATACGCAGTATTTT; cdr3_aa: CASSESSGFTDTQYF
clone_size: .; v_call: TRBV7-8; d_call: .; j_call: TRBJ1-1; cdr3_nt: TGTGCCAGCAGCTCAGACGGACCGATGACTGGGGGCACTGAAGCTTTCTTT; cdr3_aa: CASSSDGPMTGGTEAFF
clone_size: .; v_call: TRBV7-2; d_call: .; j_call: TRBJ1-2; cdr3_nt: TGTGCCAGCAGCTTAGGAAGGTCTTGGTATGGCTACACCTTC; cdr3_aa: CASSLGRSWYGYTF
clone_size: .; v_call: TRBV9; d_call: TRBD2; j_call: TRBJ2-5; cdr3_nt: TGTGCCAGCAGCGTAGCCCCTAGCGCGGGGGTGCAAGAGACCCAGTACTTC; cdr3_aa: CASSVAPSAGVQETQYF